A selection of T cell receptor beta chains follows, all from one sample in a study of blood T cell repertoires in COVID-19. TCRdb's table, derived via immunoSEQ multiplex PCR, lists solely in-frame clones and lacks some. Of 360,000 or so clones listed, approximately 89% are singletons. The sequenced sample consisted of peripheral blood. These receptors came from a woman aged 55-75 years with COVID-19, enrolled during active disease. CDR3s include the opening cysteine and the closing phenylalanine or tryptophan. The D gene is left open where the match is weak. Not all rows give a size; the values are once, few, many and, for expanded clones, a class.

j_gene: TRBJ1-1
d_gene: TRBD1
v_gene: TRBV7-3
abundance: -
CDR3aa: CASSLGQGALNTEAFF
CDR3nt: TGTGCCAGCAGCTTAGGGCAGGGGGCTTTGAACACTGAAGCTTTCTTT

j_gene: TRBJ1-4
d_gene: -
v_gene: TRBV7-2
abundance: -
CDR3aa: CASSPAGEREKLFF
CDR3nt: TGTGCCAGCAGCCCGGCAGGGGAGCGGGAAAAACTGTTTTTT

j_gene: TRBJ1-5
d_gene: TRBD1
v_gene: TRBV6-4
abundance: once
CDR3aa: CASSPRLRFRDRGLRGPQHF
CDR3nt: TGTGCCAGCAGCCCCAGGCTTAGATTCAGGGACAGGGGCCTTCGCGGGCCCCAGCATTTT

j_gene: TRBJ2-1
d_gene: TRBD2
v_gene: TRBV7-2
abundance: -
CDR3aa: CASSPGGPYNEQFF
CDR3nt: TGTGCCAGCAGCCCGGGGGGGCCGTACAATGAGCAGTTCTTC

j_gene: TRBJ2-7
d_gene: TRBD1
v_gene: TRBV5-5
abundance: -
CDR3aa: CASSLLGGGFNEQYF
CDR3nt: TGTGCCAGCAGCTTGCTAGGGGGCGGATTCAACGAGCAGTACTTC

j_gene: TRBJ2-1
d_gene: TRBD1
v_gene: TRBV18
abundance: few
CDR3aa: CASSGQGMRDEQFF
CDR3nt: TGTGCCAGCTCGGGACAGGGGATGAGGGATGAGCAGTTCTTC

j_gene: TRBJ1-4
d_gene: -
v_gene: TRBV6-4
abundance: -
CDR3aa: CASSKQLLNEKLFF
CDR3nt: TGTGCCAGCAGTAAACAGTTACTTAATGAAAAACTGTTTTTT

j_gene: TRBJ2-7
d_gene: -
v_gene: TRBV7-3
abundance: -
CDR3aa: CASSIGTPGPRGEQYF
CDR3nt: TGTGCCAGCAGCATCGGGACTCCTGGCCCTCGAGGGGAGCAGTACTTC

j_gene: TRBJ2-3
d_gene: TRBD2
v_gene: TRBV3-1/TRBV3-2
abundance: -
CDR3aa: CASSQGILAATDAQYF
CDR3nt: TGTGCCAGCAGCCAGGGAATACTAGCGGCCACAGATGCGCAGTATTTT

j_gene: TRBJ2-7
d_gene: TRBD2
v_gene: TRBV9
abundance: few
CDR3aa: CASSVAASGAYEQYF
CDR3nt: TGTGCCAGCAGCGTAGCGGCTAGCGGGGCCTACGAGCAGTACTTC

j_gene: TRBJ2-3
d_gene: -
v_gene: TRBV5-1
abundance: once
CDR3aa: CASRRDGGSDTQYF
CDR3nt: TGCGCCAGCAGACGGGACGGAGGGTCCGATACGCAGTATTTT

j_gene: TRBJ1-2
d_gene: TRBD1
v_gene: TRBV19
abundance: few
CDR3aa: CASSRLPGTGASYTF
CDR3nt: TGTGCCAGTAGTAGACTGCCCGGGACAGGGGCGAGCTACACCTTC

j_gene: TRBJ2-6
d_gene: -
v_gene: TRBV30
abundance: once
CDR3aa: CAGDFSGANVLTF
CDR3nt: TGTGCCGGGGATTTCTCGGGGGCCAACGTCCTGACTTTC

j_gene: TRBJ2-1
d_gene: -
v_gene: TRBV18
abundance: -
CDR3aa: CASSPLNEQFF
CDR3nt: TGTGCCAGCTCACCCCTTAATGAGCAGTTCTTC

j_gene: TRBJ1-2
d_gene: -
v_gene: TRBV11-2
abundance: -
CDR3aa: CASSLSSPNYGYTF
CDR3nt: TGTGCCAGCAGCTTAAGCTCCCCTAACTATGGCTACACCTTC

j_gene: TRBJ1-1
d_gene: -
v_gene: TRBV5-1
abundance: -
CDR3aa: CASSWGLRVKTGTEAFF
CDR3nt: TGCGCCAGCAGCTGGGGCCTTAGGGTCAAGACGGGTACTGAAGCTTTCTTT

j_gene: TRBJ1-1
d_gene: -
v_gene: TRBV7-3
abundance: -
CDR3aa: CASSTGNTEAFF
CDR3nt: TGTGCCAGCAGTACAGGGAACACTGAAGCTTTCTTT

j_gene: TRBJ1-2
d_gene: -
v_gene: TRBV10-3
abundance: -
CDR3aa: CAISPEFPYGYTF
CDR3nt: TGTGCCATCAGTCCGGAGTTTCCCTATGGCTACACCTTC

j_gene: TRBJ2-3
d_gene: TRBD2
v_gene: TRBV6-1
abundance: -
CDR3aa: CASSERTSGVSTDTQYF
CDR3nt: TGTGCCAGCAGTGAACGAACTAGCGGGGTTAGCACAGATACGCAGTATTTT

j_gene: TRBJ1-3
d_gene: -
v_gene: TRBV11-2
abundance: -
CDR3aa: CASSFVRGTIYF
CDR3nt: TGTGCCAGCAGCTTTGTGCGCGGCACCATATATTTT

j_gene: TRBJ2-7
d_gene: TRBD1
v_gene: TRBV9
abundance: -
CDR3aa: CASSVGGGESYEQYF
CDR3nt: TGTGCCAGCAGCGTAGGAGGGGGCGAGTCCTACGAGCAGTACTTC

j_gene: TRBJ1-5
d_gene: -
v_gene: TRBV2
abundance: -
CDR3aa: CASSERDRSGQPQHF
CDR3nt: TGTGCCAGCAGTGAACGGGATAGGTCAGGTCAGCCCCAGCATTTT

j_gene: TRBJ2-3
d_gene: TRBD1
v_gene: TRBV27
abundance: -
CDR3aa: CASRGDRYTDTQYF
CDR3nt: TGTGCCAGCAGGGGGGACAGGTACACAGATACGCAGTATTTT

j_gene: TRBJ1-6
d_gene: -
v_gene: TRBV10-3
abundance: -
CDR3aa: CAISERGGDPSPLHF
CDR3nt: TGTGCCATCAGTGAAAGGGGCGGTGACCCTTCACCCCTCCACTTT

j_gene: TRBJ2-7
d_gene: -
v_gene: TRBV5-1
abundance: -
CDR3aa: CASSLVPGTYEQYF
CDR3nt: TGCGCCAGCAGCTTGGTCCCGGGAACCTACGAGCAGTACTTC

j_gene: TRBJ2-3
d_gene: -
v_gene: TRBV19
abundance: -
CDR3aa: CASRYASRGTDTQYF
CDR3nt: TGTGCCAGTAGGTATGCTTCCAGGGGTACAGATACGCAGTATTTT

j_gene: TRBJ1-1
d_gene: -
v_gene: TRBV12-3/TRBV12-4
abundance: -
CDR3aa: CASSFVRGTEAFF
CDR3nt: TGTGCCAGCAGTTTCGTCAGGGGAACTGAAGCTTTCTTT

j_gene: TRBJ1-1
d_gene: TRBD1
v_gene: TRBV7-9
abundance: -
CDR3aa: CASSPRDRGDYEAFF
CDR3nt: TGTGCCAGCAGCCCCAGGGACAGGGGCGACTATGAAGCTTTCTTT

j_gene: TRBJ2-7
d_gene: -
v_gene: TRBV28
abundance: -
CDR3aa: CASSFSGGGARQYF
CDR3nt: TGTGCCAGCAGTTTTAGTGGCGGGGGCGCCAGGCAGTACTTC

j_gene: TRBJ2-5
d_gene: -
v_gene: TRBV5-4
abundance: -
CDR3aa: CASSSHTRGRGETQYF
CDR3nt: TGTGCCAGCAGCTCCCACACCAGGGGCAGGGGCGAGACCCAGTACTTC

j_gene: TRBJ1-1
d_gene: TRBD1
v_gene: TRBV4-1
abundance: -
CDR3aa: CASSQGQGYTEAFF
CDR3nt: TGCGCCAGCAGCCAGGGACAGGGGTACACTGAAGCTTTCTTT

j_gene: TRBJ2-5
d_gene: TRBD2
v_gene: TRBV30
abundance: -
CDR3aa: CAWSWGLQETQYF
CDR3nt: TGTGCCTGGAGTTGGGGACTACAAGAGACCCAGTACTTC

j_gene: TRBJ1-5
d_gene: -
v_gene: TRBV7-9
abundance: -
CDR3aa: CASRAVGNQPQHF
CDR3nt: TGTGCCAGCAGGGCGGTGGGCAATCAGCCCCAGCATTTT

j_gene: TRBJ1-6
d_gene: -
v_gene: TRBV3-1/TRBV3-2
abundance: -
CDR3aa: CASSQGQAYNSPLHF
CDR3nt: TGTGCCAGCAGCCAAGGACAGGCCTATAATTCACCCCTCCACTTT

j_gene: TRBJ1-3
d_gene: -
v_gene: TRBV7-3
abundance: -
CDR3aa: CASSAQAGLGNTIYF
CDR3nt: TGTGCCAGCAGTGCCCAGGCGGGGCTCGGAAACACCATATATTTT

j_gene: TRBJ1-1
d_gene: -
v_gene: TRBV28
abundance: -
CDR3aa: CASSTTSSGAYTEAFF
CDR3nt: TGTGCCAGCAGTACAACGTCCTCGGGAGCCTACACTGAAGCTTTCTTT

j_gene: TRBJ2-1
d_gene: -
v_gene: TRBV5-1
abundance: -
CDR3aa: CASSLTRVSYNEQFF
CDR3nt: TGCGCCAGCAGCTTAACGAGGGTCTCCTACAATGAGCAGTTCTTC

j_gene: TRBJ1-2
d_gene: TRBD1
v_gene: TRBV2
abundance: -
CDR3aa: CASRLDRETNYGYTF
CDR3nt: TGTGCCAGCAGGCTTGACAGGGAAACTAACTATGGCTACACCTTC

j_gene: TRBJ1-4
d_gene: -
v_gene: TRBV3-1/TRBV3-2
abundance: -
CDR3aa: CASSLPTGWGEKLFF
CDR3nt: TGTGCCAGCAGCCTACCAACAGGGTGGGGAGAAAAACTGTTTTTT

j_gene: TRBJ1-4
d_gene: TRBD1
v_gene: TRBV11-2
abundance: -
CDR3aa: CASSLIQGGEEKLFF
CDR3nt: TGTGCCAGCAGCTTAATACAGGGGGGTGAAGAAAAACTGTTTTTT

j_gene: TRBJ1-2
d_gene: TRBD1
v_gene: TRBV6-2/TRBV6-3
abundance: -
CDR3aa: CASSNSPGTAARDYGYTF
CDR3nt: TGTGCCAGCAGCAACTCGCCGGGGACAGCCGCCCGGGACTATGGCTACACCTTC

j_gene: TRBJ1-3
d_gene: -
v_gene: TRBV2
abundance: -
CDR3aa: CASSAPSGNTIYF
CDR3nt: TGTGCCAGCAGTGCCCCTTCTGGAAACACCATATATTTT

j_gene: TRBJ2-5
d_gene: TRBD1
v_gene: TRBV7-3
abundance: -
CDR3aa: CASSEGTGAPGLTQYF
CDR3nt: TGTGCCAGCAGCGAAGGGACAGGCGCCCCGGGGTTGACCCAGTACTTC

j_gene: TRBJ1-3
d_gene: -
v_gene: TRBV5-1
abundance: -
CDR3aa: CASSQDGRDTIYF
CDR3nt: TGCGCCAGCAGCCAGGACGGGCGGGACACCATATATTTT

j_gene: TRBJ1-1
d_gene: -
v_gene: TRBV2
abundance: -
CDR3aa: CASTYSGQWDTEAFF
CDR3nt: TGTGCCAGCACCTATTCTGGACAGTGGGATACTGAAGCTTTCTTT